The 13 T cell receptor beta chains reported below all come from one sample, sequenced in a study of blood T cell repertoires in COVID-19. Data came from immunoSEQ multiplex PCR; TCRdb stores just in-frame clones and leaves some out. The table has 35,000 to 50,000 clones, around 82% seen once; the top ten hold around 4.2%. The sample consisted of peripheral blood. All receptors come from a woman in her seventies with acute or convalescent COVID-19.

This chain joins TRBV5-1 and TRBJ1-2, with 10 nucleotides matching TRBD1. The CDR3 loop spans 14 amino acids. Germline CDR1 reads SGHRS; CDR2 reads YFSETQ. The junction had 3 bases not matched to a gene; V was cut back by 4 bases and J by 3 bases. The CDR3 loop is CASSRQGADYGYTF. For the CDR3, the DNA is TGCGCCAGCAGCCGACAGGGGGCTGACTATGGCTACACCTTC.

This sequence joins TRBV11-1 and TRBJ2-1; 10 nucleotides line up with TRBD2. Trimming took 2 bases from V and 7 from J; bases not matched to a gene: 5. This CDR3 is 15 amino acids long. Germline V CDR1 and CDR2: SGHAT, FQDESV (reference sequence). CDR3 in amino acids: CASSLRGSGRNEQFF. The CDR3 DNA reads as TGTGCCAGCAGCTTAAGGGGTAGCGGGAGGAATGAGCAGTTCTTC.

This clone has just a few counts. The CDR3 DNA reads as TGTGCCAGCAGCCGTGGGGGCAGTCTAAATTCACCCCTCCACTTT. Its translation is CASSRGGSLNSPLHF. The chain uses TRBV11-2 and TRBJ1-6, with a weak D call TRBD1 (6 bases). The CDR3 spans 15 residues. Deletions cut 5 bases from V and 7 bases from J, with 15 bases between. Germline CDR1 reads SGHAT; CDR2 reads FQNNGV.

The chain couples TRBV4-2 to TRBJ2-2; 15 positions match TRBD2. V lost 1 base to trimming and J lost 7 bases; unmatched junction nucleotides: 4. This CDR3 is 17 amino acids long. Germline lookup yields CDR1 LGHNA and CDR2 YNFKEQ. CDR3 residues: CASSQARTSGRGGELFF. The CDR3 region has the DNA TGTGCCAGCAGCCAAGCGAGGACTAGCGGGAGGGGCGGGGAGCTGTTTTTT.

J is TRBJ2-7 and V is TRBV30; D unclear. Germline V gene sequence: CDR1 GTSNPN, CDR2 SVGIG (reference sequence). This CDR3 region has 14 residues. The V end was cut by 4 bases, the J end by 0 bases, with 13 bases between. The CDR3 loop reads CAWKFHLSSYEQYF. For the CDR3, the DNA is TGTGCCTGGAAATTCCATCTTAGCTCCTACGAGCAGTACTTC.

This clone was seen only once. V gene TRBV6-2 or TRBV6-3 combines with J gene TRBJ2-7; 7 bases line up with TRBD2. CDR1 is MNHEY, CDR2 SVGEGT, per germline. CDR3 length: 15 residues. V was clipped by 2 bases and J by 4 bases; unmatched bases: 8. The DNA of the CDR3 is TGTGCCAGCAGTTACCTGACGGGAGGACGGTACGAGCAGTACTTC. It specifies CASSYLTGGRYEQYF.

The J gene is TRBJ2-5, the V gene TRBV7-9, with D perhaps TRBD2 (6 bases). Deletions cut 4 bases from V and 4 bases from J, with 10 bases between. In germline, CDR1 is SEHNR, CDR2 FQNEAQ (reference sequence). CDR3 length: 13 amino acids. The CDR3 spells CASSSVGGETQYF. Here the CDR3 DNA reads TGTGCCAGCAGCTCCGTGGGGGGAGAGACCCAGTACTTC.

The table lists this clone with a count of one. V is TRBV30 and J is TRBJ2-2; possibly TRBD2 for D (5 bases). Germline V gene lookup returns CDR1 GTSNPN and CDR2 SVGIG (reference sequence). The CDR3 spans 15 residues. Trimming removed 3 bases at V and 1 base at J, with 12 bases between. CDR3 coding DNA: TGTGCCTGGAGCCACCAAGGACTGAACACCGGGGAGCTGTTTTTT. Its protein product is CAWSHQGLNTGELFF.

The rearrangement uses TRBV10-1 and TRBJ2-1; D is possibly TRBD2 (5 bases). The CDR3 is made up of 15 amino acids. Trimming pared 2 bases from V and 0 bases from J, leaving 8 bases between. CDR1 and CDR2 (germline): WNHNN, SYGVQD (reference sequence). Written as DNA, the CDR3 is TGCGCCAGCAGTGAGCCGGGGAGCTCCTACAATGAGCAGTTCTTC. Its protein product is CASSEPGSSYNEQFF.

This chain connects TRBV19 to TRBJ2-7; TRBD2 aligns across 9 bases. From germline, CDR1 is LNHDA and CDR2 SQIVND (reference sequence). V was clipped by 3 bases and J by 3 bases; unmatched bases: 6. This CDR3 spans 15 amino acids. The CDR3 protein is CASSMEAGGNYEQYF. Written as DNA, the CDR3 is TGTGCCAGTAGTATGGAGGCGGGAGGGAACTACGAGCAGTACTTC.

This chain uses TRBV19 with TRBJ2-7, with 7 positions matching TRBD1. After removal of 8 bases from V and 2 bases from J, the junction contained 12 bases not matched to a gene. Germline loops: CDR1 LNHDA, CDR2 SQIVND (reference sequence). This CDR3 has 15 amino acids. CDR3 protein: CASSSKTGTTYEQYF. In nucleotides, the CDR3 is TGTGCCAGTTCTTCGAAGACAGGGACAACCTACGAGCAGTACTTC.

The rearrangement links TRBV7-9 to TRBJ2-7, with 9 bases fitting TRBD1. Looked up from germline, CDR1 is SEHNR and CDR2 is FQNEAQ (reference sequence). The CDR3 extends over 14 amino acids. The ends lost 7 bases at V and 6 bases at J; junction bases unmatched: 10. The CDR3 DNA sequence: TGTGCCAGCATCCGGACAGGGGAAAGTGGCGAGCAGTACTTC. Its protein product is CASIRTGESGEQYF.

V is TRBV11-2 and J is TRBJ2-5; no definite D call. There are 12 residues in the CDR3. V lost 8 bases to trimming and J lost 1 base, with 8 bases between them. Germline CDR1 reads SGHAT; CDR2 reads FQNNGV. The CDR3 DNA is TGTGCCAGCCGACTGTCCCAAGAGACCCAGTACTTC. The encoded protein is CASRLSQETQYF.